What follows are 12 T cell receptor beta chains derived from one specimen sequenced in a study of PD-1 blockade in classical Hodgkin lymphoma. Autologous stem cell transplantation was followed by relapse in every patient, and brentuximab vedotin exposure varied. Sequencing used immunoSEQ multiplex PCR; TCRdb keeps in-frame clones, though not all of them. The profile shows 98,000 or so clones, around 89% of them singletons. The specimen comprised peripheral blood mononuclear cells (PBMCs), sampled before the second cycle of nivolumab. Receptors originate from a human donor with classical Hodgkin lymphoma.

This chain links TRBV19 with TRBJ1-1; TRBD1 aligns across 9 bases. The CDR3 length is 16 residues. V shed 8 bases, J shed 0 bases, and the junction held 10 bases outside the gene matches. Per the germline V gene, CDR1 is LNHDA and CDR2 is SQIVND (reference sequence). The CDR3 coding sequence is TGTGCCAGTTCCGGGACAGGGTCCTGGATGAACACTGAAGCTTTCTTT. Its protein product is CASSGTGSWMNTEAFF. The full variable domain, with the rest looked up from reference TRBV19 and TRBJ1-1, is DGGITQSPKYLFRKEGQNVTLSCEQNLNHDAMYWYRQDPGQGLRLIYYSQIVNDFQKGDIAEGYSVSREKKESFPLTVTSAQKNPTAFYLCASSGTGSWMNTEAFFGQGTRLTVV.

The V call is TRBV7-6, the J call TRBJ2-7, with 11 bases identical to TRBD2. Losses at the gene ends were 4 bases for V and 0 bases for J; bases not matched to a gene: 2. The CDR3 extends over 15 amino acids. Germline lookup yields CDR1 SGHVS and CDR2 FNYEAQ. Here the CDR3 reads CASSSTSGASYEQYF. In DNA form, the CDR3 reads TGTGCCAGCAGCTCGACTAGCGGGGCCTCCTACGAGCAGTACTTC. The whole variable domain, remainder taken from reference TRBV7-6 and TRBJ2-7, is GAGVSQSPRYKVTKRGQDVALRCDPISGHVSLYWYRQALGQGPEFLTYFNYEAQQDKSGLPNDRFSAERPEGSISTLTIQRTEQRDSAMYRCASSSTSGASYEQYFGPGTRLTVT.

The chain joins TRBV14 to TRBJ1-2; TRBD1 might be the D (6 bases). Germline lookup yields CDR1 SGHDN and CDR2 FVKESK. This CDR3 region has 18 residues. V gave up 4 bases and J gave up 4 bases, with 25 bases separating them. CDR3 sequence: CASSPPGHELFPGYGYTF. The CDR3 nucleotides are TGTGCCAGCAGCCCGCCGGGACACGAACTCTTTCCGGGCTATGGCTACACCTTC.

The CDR3 DNA sequence: TGTGCCAGCAGCCAAGATCGGGGACTAGGAGAGACCCAGTACTTC. Protein sequence: CASSQDRGLGETQYF. The chain carries TRBV4-2 and TRBJ2-5; 8 nucleotides agree with TRBD2. The CDR3 loop spans 15 amino acids. Germline CDR1 and CDR2: LGHNA and YNFKEQ. The J segment lost 4 bases and the V segment lost 0 bases, leaving 4 bases of the junction unmatched.

This chain uses TRBV5-6 with TRBJ2-3, with 7 bases identical to TRBD1. V lost 4 bases to trimming and J lost 4 bases; unmatched junction nucleotides: 3. CDR1 and CDR2 from the germline V gene are SGHDT and YYEEEE. CDR3 size: 13 residues. The DNA of the CDR3 is TGTGCCAGCAGCACAGGGGACGCAGATACGCAGTATTTT. It codes for CASSTGDADTQYF.

This chain links TRBV11-3 with TRBJ2-2, with TRBD2 matching over 9 bases. CDR1 is SGHNT, CDR2 YENEEA, per germline. J lost 6 bases, V lost 3 bases, and 11 bases had no gene match. The length of the CDR3 is 17 residues. DNA of the CDR3: TGTGCCAGCAGCTTGGGCAATAGCGGGAGCTCGTCCGGGGAGCTGTTTTTT. This gives the protein CASSLGNSGSSSGELFF. Filled out from reference TRBV11-3 and TRBJ2-2, the complete variable domain reads EAGVVQSPRYKIIEKKQPVAFWCNPISGHNTLYWYLQNLGQGPELLIRYENEEAVDDSQLPKDRFSAERLKGVDSTLKIQPAELGDSAVYLCASSLGNSGSSSGELFFGEGSRLTVL.

This rearrangement joins TRBV30 to TRBJ2-3; no clear D. Germline CDR1 is GTSNPN and CDR2 is SVGIG (reference sequence). Trimming pared 3 bases from V and 2 bases from J, leaving 12 bases between. The CDR3 is made up of 14 amino acids. This chain's CDR3 is CAWRRNRATDTQYF. The CDR3 coding sequence is TGTGCCTGGAGGAGAAATAGGGCCACAGATACGCAGTATTTT.

The V gene is TRBV10-3, the J gene TRBJ1-2, with D perhaps matching TRBD1 (5 bases). Deletions cut 3 bases from V and 8 bases from J, with 13 bases between. Germline loops: CDR1 ENHRY, CDR2 SYGVKD. The CDR3 consists of 13 residues. CDR3 loop: CAISDVQAEGYTF. In DNA, the CDR3 is TGTGCCATCAGTGACGTACAGGCCGAGGGCTACACCTTC.

The rearrangement links TRBV5-4 to TRBJ1-1; maybe TRBD1 (5 bases). V lost 0 bases and J 3 bases, leaving 6 bases between the germline ends. The germline CDR1 and CDR2 sequences are SGHNT and YYREEE (reference sequence). The CDR3 loop spans 13 amino acids. The CDR3 DNA follows: TGTGCCAGCAGCTTGGTGGGGGACACTGAAGCTTTCTTT. Protein: CASSLVGDTEAFF.

The chain couples TRBV5-4 to TRBJ1-2; D is possibly TRBD1 (5 bases). The germline V and J ends were trimmed by 4 bases and 0 bases, with 13 bases remaining between them. In germline, CDR1 is SGHNT, CDR2 YYREEE (reference sequence). This CDR3 is 15 amino acids long. CDR3: CASSKGTEPNYGYTF. The CDR3 DNA reads TGTGCCAGCAGCAAAGGGACCGAGCCTAACTATGGCTACACCTTC.

This rearrangement joins TRBV10-3 to TRBJ2-7; D ambiguous. The CDR3 sequence is 15 residues long. CDR1 and CDR2 from the germline V gene are ENHRY and SYGVKD. The V gene lost 2 bases and the J gene lost 0 bases, with 11 bases spanning the gap. Written as DNA, the CDR3 is TGTGCCATCAGTGAGGAACCTGGAAGCTCCTACGAGCAGTACTTC. The encoded protein is CAISEEPGSSYEQYF.

In this sample, this clone turned up a few times. CDR3 bases: TGCGCCAGCAGCTTGGCGGGGGGGGTCGATCAGCCCCAGCATTTT. It is translated as CASSLAGGVDQPQHF. The J gene is TRBJ1-5, the V gene TRBV5-1; D might be TRBD1 (5 bases). The germline V gene encodes CDR1 SGHRS and CDR2 YFSETQ. This CDR3 has 15 residues. Deletions cut 0 bases from V and 5 bases from J, with 12 bases between.